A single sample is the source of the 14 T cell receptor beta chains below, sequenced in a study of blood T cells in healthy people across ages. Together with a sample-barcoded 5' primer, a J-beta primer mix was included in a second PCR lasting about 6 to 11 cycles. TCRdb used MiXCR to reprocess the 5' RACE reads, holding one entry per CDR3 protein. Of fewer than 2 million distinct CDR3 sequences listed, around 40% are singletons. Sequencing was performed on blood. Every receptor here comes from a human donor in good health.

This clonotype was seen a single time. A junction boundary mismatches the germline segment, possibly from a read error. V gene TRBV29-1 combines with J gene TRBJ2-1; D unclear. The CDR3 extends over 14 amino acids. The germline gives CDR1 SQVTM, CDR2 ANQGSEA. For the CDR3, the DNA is TGCAGCGTTGAAGTATACTGGGGTTACAATGAGCAGGTCTTC. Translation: CSVEVYWGYNEQVF.

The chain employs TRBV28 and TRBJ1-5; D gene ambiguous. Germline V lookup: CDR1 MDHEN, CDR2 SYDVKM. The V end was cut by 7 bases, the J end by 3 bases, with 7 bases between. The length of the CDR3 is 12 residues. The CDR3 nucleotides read TGTGCCAGCACTCCAAACAATCAGCCCCAGCATTTT. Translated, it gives CASTPNNQPQHF.

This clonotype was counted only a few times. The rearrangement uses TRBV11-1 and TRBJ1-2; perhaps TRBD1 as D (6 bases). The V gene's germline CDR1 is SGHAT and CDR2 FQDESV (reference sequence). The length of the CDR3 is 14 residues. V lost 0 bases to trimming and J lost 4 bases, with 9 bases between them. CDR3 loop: CASSLATGAYGYTF. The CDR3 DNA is TGTGCCAGCAGCTTAGCCACGGGGGCCTATGGCTACACCTTC.

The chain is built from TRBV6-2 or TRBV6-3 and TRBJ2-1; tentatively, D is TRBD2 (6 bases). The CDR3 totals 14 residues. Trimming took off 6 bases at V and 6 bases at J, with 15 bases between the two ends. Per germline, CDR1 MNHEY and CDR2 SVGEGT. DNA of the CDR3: TGTGCCAGCAGGCGGGACGCTGGGGGCAATGAGCAGTTCTTC. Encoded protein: CASRRDAGGNEQFF.

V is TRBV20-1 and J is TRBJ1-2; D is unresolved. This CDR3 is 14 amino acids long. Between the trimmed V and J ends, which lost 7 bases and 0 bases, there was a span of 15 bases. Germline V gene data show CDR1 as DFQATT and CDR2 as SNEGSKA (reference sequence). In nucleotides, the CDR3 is TGCAGTGAAAGGGCCGTCGATCCTAACTATGGCTACACCTTC. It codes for CSERAVDPNYGYTF.

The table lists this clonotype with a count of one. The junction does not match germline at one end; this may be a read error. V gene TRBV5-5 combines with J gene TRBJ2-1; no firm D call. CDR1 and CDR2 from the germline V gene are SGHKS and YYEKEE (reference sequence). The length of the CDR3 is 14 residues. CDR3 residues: CASSLGWGGDEQFF. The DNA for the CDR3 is TGTGCCAGCAGCTTGGGTTGGGGTGGTGATGAGCAGTTTTTC.

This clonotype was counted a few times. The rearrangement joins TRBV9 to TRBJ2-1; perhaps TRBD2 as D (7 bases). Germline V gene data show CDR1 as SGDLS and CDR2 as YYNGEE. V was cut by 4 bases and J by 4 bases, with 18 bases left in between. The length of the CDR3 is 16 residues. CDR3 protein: CASSPSPGGAYNEQFF. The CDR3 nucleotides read TGTGCCAGCAGCCCCTCCCCTGGGGGGGCTTACAATGAGCAGTTCTTC. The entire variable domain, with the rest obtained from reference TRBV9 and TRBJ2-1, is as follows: DSGVTQTPKHLITATGQRVTLRCSPRSGDLSVYWYQQSLDQGLQFLIQYYNGEERAKGNILERFSAQQFPDLHSELNLSSLELGDSALYFCASSPSPGGAYNEQFFGPGTRLTVL.

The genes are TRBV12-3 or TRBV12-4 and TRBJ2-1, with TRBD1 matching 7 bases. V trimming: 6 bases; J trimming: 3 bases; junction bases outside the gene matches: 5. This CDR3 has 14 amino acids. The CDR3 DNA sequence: TGTGCCAGCAGGTCCACAGGGGTCTACAATGAGCAGTTCTTC. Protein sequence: CASRSTGVYNEQFF.

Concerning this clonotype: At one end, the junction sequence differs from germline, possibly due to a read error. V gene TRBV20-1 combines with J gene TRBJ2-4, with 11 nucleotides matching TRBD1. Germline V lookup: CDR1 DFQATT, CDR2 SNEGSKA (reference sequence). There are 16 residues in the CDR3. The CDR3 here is CCAKFLGQGAQNIQYF. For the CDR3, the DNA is TGCTGTGCTAAGTTTCTCGGACAGGGGGCCCAAAACATTCAGTACTTC.

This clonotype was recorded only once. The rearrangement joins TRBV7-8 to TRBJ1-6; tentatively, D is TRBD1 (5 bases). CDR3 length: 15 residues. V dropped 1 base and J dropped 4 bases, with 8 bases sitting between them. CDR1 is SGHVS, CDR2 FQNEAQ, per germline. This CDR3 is CASSLGQNYNSPLHF. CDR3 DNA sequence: TGTGCCAGCAGCTTAGGACAGAATTATAATTCACCCCTCCACTTT.

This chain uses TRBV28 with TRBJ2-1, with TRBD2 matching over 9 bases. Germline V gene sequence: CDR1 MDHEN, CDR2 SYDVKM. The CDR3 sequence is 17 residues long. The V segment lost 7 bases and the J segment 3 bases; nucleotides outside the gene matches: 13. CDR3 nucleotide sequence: TGTGCCAGCAAAGTCGGATTAGCGGGGGAAGGCTACAATGAGCAGTTCTTC. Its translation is CASKVGLAGEGYNEQFF. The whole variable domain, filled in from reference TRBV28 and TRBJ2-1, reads DVKVTQSSRYLVKRTGEKVFLECVQDMDHENMFWYRQDPGLGLRLIYFSYDVKMKEKGDIPEGYSVSREKKERFSLILESASTNQTSMYLCASKVGLAGEGYNEQFFGPGTRLTVL.

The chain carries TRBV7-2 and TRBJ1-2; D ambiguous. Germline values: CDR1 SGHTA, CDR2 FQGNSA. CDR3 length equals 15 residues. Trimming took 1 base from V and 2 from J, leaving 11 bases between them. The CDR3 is CASSLDARRNYGYTF. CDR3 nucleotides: TGTGCCAGCAGCTTAGATGCACGGAGAAACTATGGCTACACCTTC.

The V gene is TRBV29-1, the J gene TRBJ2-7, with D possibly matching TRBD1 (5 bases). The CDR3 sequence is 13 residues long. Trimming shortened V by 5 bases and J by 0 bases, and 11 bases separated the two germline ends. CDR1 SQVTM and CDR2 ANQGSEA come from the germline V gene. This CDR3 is CSVQTDCSYEQYF. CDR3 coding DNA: TGCAGCGTTCAGACAGATTGCTCCTACGAGCAGTACTTC.

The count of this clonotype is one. CDR3 in DNA: TGTGCCAGCAGCTTTAGCCCACAGGGTCATGGCTACACCTTC. Protein sequence: CASSFSPQGHGYTF. The chain joins TRBV11-3 to TRBJ1-2, with a weak D call TRBD1 (6 bases). This CDR3 spans 14 amino acids. Germline assignment: CDR1 SGHNT and CDR2 YENEEA. V was trimmed by 3 bases and J by 6 bases, leaving 14 bases between them.